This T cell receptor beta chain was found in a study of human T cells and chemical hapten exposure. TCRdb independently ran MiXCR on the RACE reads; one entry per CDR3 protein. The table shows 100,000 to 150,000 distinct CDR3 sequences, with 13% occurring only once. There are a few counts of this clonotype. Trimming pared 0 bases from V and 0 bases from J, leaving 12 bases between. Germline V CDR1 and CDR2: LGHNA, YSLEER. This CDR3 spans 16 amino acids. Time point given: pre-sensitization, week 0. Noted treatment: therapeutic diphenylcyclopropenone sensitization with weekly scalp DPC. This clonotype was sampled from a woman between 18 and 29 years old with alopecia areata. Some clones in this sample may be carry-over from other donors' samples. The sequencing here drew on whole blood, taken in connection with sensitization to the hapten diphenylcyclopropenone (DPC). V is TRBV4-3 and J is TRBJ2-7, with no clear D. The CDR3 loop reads CASSQDRGTNSYEQYF. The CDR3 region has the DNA TGCGCCAGCAGCCAAGATCGCGGTACCAACTCCTACGAGCAGTACTTC.